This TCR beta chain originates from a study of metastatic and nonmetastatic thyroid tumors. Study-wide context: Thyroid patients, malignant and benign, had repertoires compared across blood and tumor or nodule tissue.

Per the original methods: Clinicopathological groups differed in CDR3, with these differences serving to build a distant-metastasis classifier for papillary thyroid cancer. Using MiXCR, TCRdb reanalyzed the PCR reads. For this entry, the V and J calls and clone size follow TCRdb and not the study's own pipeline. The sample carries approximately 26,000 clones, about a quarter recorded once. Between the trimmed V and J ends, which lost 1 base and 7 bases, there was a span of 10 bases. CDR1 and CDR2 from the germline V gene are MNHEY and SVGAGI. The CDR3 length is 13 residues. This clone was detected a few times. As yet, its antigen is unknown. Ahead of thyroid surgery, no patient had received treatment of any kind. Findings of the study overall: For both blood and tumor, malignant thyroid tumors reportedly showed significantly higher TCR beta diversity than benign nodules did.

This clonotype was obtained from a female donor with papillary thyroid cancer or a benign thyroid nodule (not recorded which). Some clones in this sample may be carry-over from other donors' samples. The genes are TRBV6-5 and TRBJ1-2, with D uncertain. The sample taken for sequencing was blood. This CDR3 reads CASSYLGGCGYTF. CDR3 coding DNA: TGTGCCAGCAGTTACTTGGGAGGGTGTGGCTACACCTTC.